The TCR beta chain described here comes from a study of CD8 T cells in Susac syndrome. Trimming removed 5 bases at V and 2 bases at J, with 13 bases between. The length of the CDR3 is 14 residues. With random hexamers, roughly 0.45 to 1 ug RNA was reverse transcribed. Using its own MiXCR run on the immunoSEQ multiplex PCR reads, TCRdb lists one record per CDR3 protein. Counted here are 300,000 to 350,000 distinct CDR3 sequences, about 90% occurring once; the ten biggest clones make up about 0.07%. The sequenced sample consisted of CD4+ T cells from PBMCs. The chain is built from TRBV12-3 or TRBV12-4 and TRBJ2-7, with D possibly matching TRBD1 (6 bases). This TCR was sampled from a human donor with multiple sclerosis. CDR3: CASSHWTAAYEQYF. The CDR3 DNA sequence: TGTGCCAGCAGTCACTGGACAGCAGCCTACGAGCAGTACTTC.